This TCR beta chain was observed in a study of T cell repertoires in cytomegalovirus infection. Across the whole study: CMV epitopes, recently identified HLA-C-restricted and well-studied HLA-B-restricted, were used. Indications of both CMV infection and matching HLA type were provided by public TCR beta signatures. Findings of the study overall: Public TCR beta family frequency separated CMV-and-HLA carriers, including in an independent cohort. HLA-C-restricted TCR beta clonotypes specific for CMV led the ex vivo response.

MiXCR, run by TCRdb on the reads, gives a single entry per CDR3 protein. This sample has about 830,000 distinct CDR3 sequences; 32% occur once, and the top ten carry about an eighth. The CDR3 runs to 15 residues. In germline, CDR1 is MNHNS, CDR2 SASEGT. The V segment lost 4 bases and the J segment 5 bases; nucleotides outside the gene matches: 6. A word on this clonotype: Its target is not known.

This specimen was cultured CD8+ T cells from PBMCs, taken from culture after CMV antigen stimulation. This sequence originates from a human donor in good health (CMV status not recorded). Some clones in this sample may be carry-over from other donors' samples. The chain has TRBV6-1 and TRBJ2-1; 9 bases map to TRBD1. The CDR3 sequence: CASSGTGARHNEQFF. The DNA of the CDR3 is TGTGCCAGCAGTGGGACAGGGGCGAGGCACAATGAGCAGTTCTTC.